This T cell receptor beta chain stems from a study of blood T cell repertoires in COVID-19 (dated by TCRdb to the early 2020s). Broadly, across the study: Collaborator samples came from the United States, Italy and Spain and covered acute and convalescent phases of COVID-19. The material from the prospective study consisted of cDNA or gDNA derived from T cells, B-cell-depleted T cells, or PBMCs. Subjects who had been exposed to COVID-19, were actively infected with it, or had recovered from it provided the deeply sampled blood TCRbeta repertoires that made up the dataset. The repertoires were released in a freely available public database meant as a resource for research on the immune response to SARS-CoV-2. The samples were drawn from the first 160 participants of the ongoing ImmuneRACE study and from 950 to 1,500 subjects provided by 6 global collaborators. Sample metadata almost always included a de-identified subject ID, COVID-19 status, age in years and sex. Where HLA class I and class II types were available, the types were taken from metadata supplied by the sample provider, not from assay-based typing.

The immunoSEQ Assay, a bias-controlled multiplex PCR, was used to amplify TCRbeta CDR3 regions from genomic DNA. Under the source paper's analysis protocol: Within the assay, amplification of reference gene primers was used to estimate how many nucleated cells each sample contained. To quantify the absolute abundance of each unique TCRbeta CDR3 rearrangement, sequence reads were collapsed and filtered. For each sample, productive Simpson clonality was calculated as the square root of Simpson's diversity index across productive rearrangements. Not all clones reach the TCRdb copy of this immuneACCESS table, which keeps in-frame sequences only. Checked studies attribute under half of the gap to unresolved V genes and leave the rest unexplained. The V and J calls and clone size are taken from that table; D and trimming were inferred from the DNA. The sample data list 150,000 to 200,000 clones, and approximately 78% of these were observed just once. The ten top clones hold around 16% of the sample.

To note about this clone: Its antigen is unknown. Per-base qualities were not stored, and no clone one base away is much larger.

CDR1 is given as SGHTA and CDR2 as FQGTGA, both from the germline V gene. Between the V and J ends, shortened by 5 bases and 5 bases respectively, the junction contains 9 bases. The CDR3 sequence holds 12 residues, the cysteine and phenylalanine included. CDR3 DNA is the only sequence kept; it has 36 bases, read in frame from the first base. In the prospective study, participants were roughly 18 to 95 years old, resided in about two dozen geographic areas of the United States, and were enrolled through a virtual design. In the prospective study, cohorts were assigned on the basis of participant-reported clinical history obtained from a screening survey and a study questionnaire. ImmuneRACE Cohort 3 recovered participants were defined by two consecutive negative NP/OP PCR tests, healthcare professional clearance, or symptom resolution. Mobile phlebotomists in the prospective study collected whole blood, serum and a nasopharyngeal or oropharyngeal swab from every participant. Additional blood draws and questionnaires over an approximately 2-month period could optionally be provided by prospective study participants. Prospective study blood samples were shipped either frozen or at room temperature before DNA extraction.

What the research found in general, with its limitations: How much clinical and demographic metadata was included differed by source and by participant, and the metadata was provided uncurated.

The sequenced material came from PBMCs or T cells enriched from blood (not recorded which). The clonotype comes from a woman between 50 and 59 years old who had recovered from COVID-19. Rearrangement joined TRBV7-3 to TRBJ2-5, and perhaps TRBD2 as D gene, on 5 matching bases. The DNA sequence reads TGTGCCAGCAGCCAAGGAGGCGAGACCCAGTACTTC. Its product reads: CASSQGGETQYF.